This T cell receptor (beta chain) came from a study of blood T cell repertoires in COVID-19 (dated by TCRdb to the early 2020s). The study in broad terms: The collaborator samples originated in the United States, Italy and Spain and spanned the acute and convalescent phases of COVID-19. The prospective study material was composed of cDNA or gDNA derived from T cells, B-cell-depleted T cells, or PBMCs. Deeply sampled blood TCRbeta repertoires from subjects exposed to, actively infected with, or recovered from COVID-19 were included in the dataset. A freely available public database, intended as a resource for researchers studying the immune response to SARS-CoV-2, is where the repertoires were released. The samples were drawn from the first 160 participants of the ongoing ImmuneRACE study and from 950 to 1,500 subjects provided by 6 global collaborators. A de-identified subject ID, COVID-19 status, age in years and sex were almost always included in the sample metadata. Where available, HLA class I and class II types were obtained from metadata supplied by the sample provider rather than from assay-based typing.

TCRbeta CDR3 regions were amplified from genomic DNA by means of the immunoSEQ Assay, a bias-controlled multiplex PCR. For the original study's pipeline: Within the assay, amplification of reference gene primers was used to estimate how many nucleated cells each sample contained. Sequence reads were collapsed and filtered to measure the absolute abundance of every unique TCRbeta CDR3 rearrangement. For each sample, productive Simpson clonality was calculated as the square root of Simpson's diversity index across productive rearrangements. In its TCRdb copy, this immuneACCESS table keeps in-frame sequences only and misses some clones. Where compared with another copy, unresolved V genes explain less than half of these, and the others have no known cause. That table is the source of V, J and clone size, and D and trimming were worked out from the DNA. In all, the sample holds 100,000 to 150,000 clones, and approximately 85% of those were seen once. In total, the top ten clones hold about 3% of the sample.

The germline V and J ends show losses of 2 bases and 2 bases respectively, and no gene match explains 12 bases of the junction. Measured from the cysteine to the phenylalanine, the CDR3 is 18 residues long. Left in the record is the CDR3 DNA by itself, 54 bases read in frame from the first base. CDR1 and CDR2 (SGHTA, FQGNSA) derive from the germline V gene. Here is what the overall study found, with its caveats: Clinical and demographic metadata were provided uncurated, with the amount varying by source and participant.

At one collaborating source in Seattle, patients were enrolled during active infection and were followed longitudinally through the course of disease. Collaborating institutions collected whole blood in K2EDTA tubes following their own protocols. For TCRbeta analysis, collaborators shipped samples in one of three forms: frozen whole blood, isolated PBMCs, or DNA extracted from either of those sample types. A word on this clone: Its cognate antigen has yet to be identified. The input lacks base qualities; no much larger clone sits a single base away.

The sequence links TRBV7-2 to TRBJ2-5; 9 bases in the middle match TRBD1. The source is a woman aged 80 or older with COVID-19, enrolled during active disease. Sequencing used peripheral blood. The CDR3 here reads CASSLTSSGTGKQETQYF. The nucleotide sequence reads TGTGCCAGCAGCTTAACGTCTTCCGGGACAGGGAAACAAGAGACCCAGTACTTC.